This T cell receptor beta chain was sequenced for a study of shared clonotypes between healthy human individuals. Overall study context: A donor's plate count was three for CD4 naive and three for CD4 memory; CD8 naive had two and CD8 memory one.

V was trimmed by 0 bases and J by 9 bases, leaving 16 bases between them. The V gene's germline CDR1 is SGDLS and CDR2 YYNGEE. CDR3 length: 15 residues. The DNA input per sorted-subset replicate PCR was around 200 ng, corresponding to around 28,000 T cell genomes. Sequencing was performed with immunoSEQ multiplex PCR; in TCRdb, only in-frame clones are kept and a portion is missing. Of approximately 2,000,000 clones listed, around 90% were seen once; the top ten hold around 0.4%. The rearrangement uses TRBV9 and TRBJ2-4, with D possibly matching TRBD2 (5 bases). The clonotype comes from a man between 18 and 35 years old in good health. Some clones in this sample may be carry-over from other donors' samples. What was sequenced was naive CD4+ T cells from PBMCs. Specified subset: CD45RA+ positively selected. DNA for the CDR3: TGTGCCAGCAGCGTAGGAGGCGACCCCGGGGTCATTCAGTACTTC. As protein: CASSVGGDPGVIQYF. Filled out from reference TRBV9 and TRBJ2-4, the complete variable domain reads DSGVTQTPKHLITATGQRVTLRCSPRSGDLSVYWYQQSLDQGLQFLIQYYNGEERAKGNILERFSAQQFPDLHSELNLSSLELGDSALYFCASSVGGDPGVIQYFGAGTRLSVL.